Here is one TCR beta chain with its context. Antigen specificity is unknown. CDR1 LNHNV and CDR2 YYDKDF come from the germline V gene (reference sequence). The length of the CDR3 is 12 residues. The ends were cut back, 0 bases at V and 6 bases at J, with 3 bases in the middle. The data were taken from a study of shared clonotypes between healthy human individuals. Regarding the study as a whole: The study found lower generation probabilities in non-shared clonotypes than in those shared by all four donors. Clonotype sharing levels among donors were expected to vary with sequencing depth.

The repertoire was sequenced with immunoSEQ multiplex PCR; TCRdb's copy has only in-frame clones and lacks some. Here the sample spans roughly 2,000,000 clones, about 94% being singletons. Naive CD8 populations comprised CD45RO-negative cells positively selected for CCR7, excluding terminally differentiated effector memory CD45RA+ cells. The V and J genes are TRBV15 and TRBJ2-1; D not certain. Sample: naive CD8+ T cells sorted from blood. The sequence derives from a young man in good health. The CDR3 region has the DNA TGTGCCACCAGCAGAGATCGCAATGAGCAGTTCTTC. Protein sequence: CATSRDRNEQFF.